A single sample gave rise to the 23 T cell receptor beta chains below, sequenced in a study of cytomegalovirus exposure and HLA in healthy donors. The PCR employed 60 Vbeta primers together with 13 Jbeta primers. Profiling relied on immunoSEQ multiplex PCR, and the TCRdb table lists in-frame clones only, not all of them. The sample gives more than 95,000 clones, around 10% of which show up once; about 3% is in the top ten. Input material: PBMCs. Every receptor here comes from a man aged 25-45 years in good health and CMV-seronegative.

The chain carries TRBV10-3 and TRBJ2-3, with D possibly being TRBD2 (6 bases). Deletions cut 2 bases from V and 4 bases from J, with 16 bases between. The CDR3 is made up of 16 amino acids. Germline V gene data show CDR1 as ENHRY and CDR2 as SYGVKD. CDR3 region: CAISEPGFPGADTQYF. CDR3 nucleotide sequence: TGTGCCATCAGTGAGCCGGGCTTCCCGGGGGCAGATACGCAGTATTTT.

This clone was seen a handful of times. This chain joins TRBV2 and TRBJ1-2; D is perhaps TRBD1 (6 bases). The ends were cut back, 6 bases at V and 8 bases at J, with 19 bases in the middle. Per germline, CDR1 SNHLY and CDR2 FYNNEI. The CDR3 covers 14 residues. CDR3 in DNA: TGTGCCAGCAGGCCCGAGGGGGGGGGCCGGGGCTACACCTTC. Translating it yields CASRPEGGGRGYTF.

The chain recombines TRBV19 with TRBJ1-2; maybe TRBD1 (6 bases). This CDR3 is built from 15 residues. V dropped 6 bases and J dropped 2 bases, with 16 bases sitting between them. Germline-derived CDR1 and CDR2 are LNHDA and SQIVND (reference sequence). This chain's CDR3 is CASRRQATGNYGYTF. Here the CDR3 DNA reads TGTGCCAGTAGAAGACAGGCGACGGGAAACTATGGCTACACCTTC.

This clone was detected only a few times. The V and J genes are TRBV5-5 and TRBJ1-2; 7 nucleotides match TRBD1. CDR1 and CDR2 from the germline V gene are SGHKS and YYEKEE (reference sequence). The V and J ends lost 2 bases and 3 bases, in that order; junction bases with no gene match: 7. The CDR3 consists of 15 residues. CDR3 amino acids: CASSLIGQEDYGYTF. The DNA of the CDR3 is TGTGCCAGCAGCTTAATCGGACAGGAAGACTATGGCTACACCTTC.

The V and J genes are TRBV9 and TRBJ1-2, with TRBD1 identical over 7 bases. CDR3 length equals 13 residues. Germline V CDR1 and CDR2: SGDLS, YYNGEE. Germline trimming cut 3 bases from V and 2 bases from J; bases unmatched to any gene: 1. In DNA form, the CDR3 reads TGTGCCAGCAGCGAACAGGGGAACTATGGCTACACCTTC. Protein product: CASSEQGNYGYTF.

This clone was counted a few times. The chain carries TRBV10-3 and TRBJ2-1; D gene uncertain. Germline CDR1 ENHRY, CDR2 SYGVKD. This CDR3 comprises 15 residues. Trimming left V 2 bases short and J 0 bases short, with 8 bases between. CDR3 residues: CAISEGGFSYNEQFF. CDR3 DNA sequence: TGTGCCATCAGTGAGGGCGGCTTCTCCTACAATGAGCAGTTCTTC.

The CDR3 loop is CASSRGTGVADTQYF. CDR3 coding DNA: TGTGCCAGCTCTCGTGGGACAGGGGTCGCAGATACGCAGTATTTT. The rearrangement links TRBV2 to TRBJ2-3; the match to TRBD1 covers 10 bases. The length of the CDR3 is 15 residues. J gave up 4 bases and V 8 bases, and 9 bases lay outside the gene matches. The V gene's germline CDR1 is SNHLY and CDR2 FYNNEI.

The chain is built from TRBV28 and TRBJ1-6; unclear D gene. Between the trimmed V and J ends, which lost 6 bases and 7 bases, there was a span of 7 bases. Germline lookup yields CDR1 MDHEN and CDR2 SYDVKM. The CDR3 runs to 12 residues. Written as DNA, the CDR3 is TGTGCCAGCAGAGAGGCAAATTCACCCCTCCACTTT. Translated: CASREANSPLHF.

The sample holds a few counts of this clone. The gene calls are TRBV7-9 and TRBJ2-1, with D tentatively TRBD2 (6 bases). The germline V gene encodes CDR1 SEHNR and CDR2 FQNEAQ (reference sequence). With 4 bases removed from V and 4 bases from J, the gap between germline ends came to 17 bases. The CDR3 runs to 16 residues. The chain's CDR3 is CASSSSRASVYNEQFF. The CDR3 DNA follows: TGTGCCAGCAGCTCAAGCCGGGCTAGCGTTTACAATGAGCAGTTCTTC.

The chain recombines TRBV4-1 with TRBJ2-3; tentatively, D is TRBD2 (6 bases). This CDR3 is 15 amino acids long. The V end lost 0 bases, the J end lost 3 bases, and 10 bases lay between the germline ends. In germline, CDR1 is MGHRA, CDR2 YSYEKL. The CDR3 DNA is TGCGCCAGCAGCCAAGATGGGCGGGGAACAGATACGCAGTATTTT. It encodes CASSQDGRGTDTQYF.

The chain carries TRBV27 and TRBJ1-1; D call uncertain. This CDR3 has 12 residues. The V and J ends lost 2 bases and 4 bases respectively, with 5 bases between them. The germline V gene encodes CDR1 MNHEY and CDR2 SMNVEV (reference sequence). CDR3 amino acids: CASSLTGTEAFF. In nucleotides, the CDR3 is TGTGCCAGCAGTTTAACGGGCACTGAAGCTTTCTTT.

This chain links TRBV6-5 with TRBJ2-7; D is uncertain. Germline V gene sequence: CDR1 MNHEY, CDR2 SVGAGI. The CDR3 is made up of 16 amino acids. The V end lost 0 bases, the J end lost 2 bases, and 14 bases lay between the germline ends. CDR3 DNA: TGTGCCAGCAGTTACTCGGTTTACAGTTCGACCTACGAGCAGTACTTC. This gives the protein CASSYSVYSSTYEQYF.

This clone has more than one count but fewer than ten. CDR3 loop: CASTRGLAGVNEQYF. The DNA of the CDR3 is TGTGCCAGTACCCGAGGACTAGCGGGAGTCAACGAGCAGTACTTC. V and J are TRBV19 and TRBJ2-7, with 13 bases matching TRBD2. Trimming removed 7 bases from V and 5 bases from J; junction bases left unmatched: 8. The CDR3 totals 15 residues. The germline gives CDR1 LNHDA, CDR2 SQIVND (reference sequence).

This clone was detected only a few times. This rearrangement joins TRBV15 to TRBJ1-1, with D perhaps TRBD1 (6 bases). The V end lost 0 bases, the J end lost 4 bases, and 12 bases lay between the germline ends. Per the germline V gene, CDR1 is LNHNV and CDR2 is YYDKDF (reference sequence). This CDR3 contains 15 residues. The CDR3 DNA reads as TGTGCCACCAGCAGAGATGGGGGCGCGGGCACTGAAGCTTTCTTT. Translation gives CATSRDGGAGTEAFF. Full variable domain (outside the CDR3, taken from reference TRBV15 and TRBJ1-1): DAMVIQNPRYQVTQFGKPVTLSCSQTLNHNVMYWYQQKSSQAPKLLFHYYDKDFNNEADTPDNFQSRRPNTSFCFLDIRSPGLGDTAMYLCATSRDGGAGTEAFFGQGTRLTVV.

This clone came up a few times. The chain recombines TRBV6-5 with TRBJ1-1, with D perhaps matching TRBD1 (5 bases). The CDR3 contains 14 residues. Trimming left V 0 bases short and J 1 base short, with 6 bases between. Germline lookup yields CDR1 MNHEY and CDR2 SVGAGI. The CDR3 here is CASSYSDRNTEAFF. CDR3 bases: TGTGCCAGCAGTTACTCCGACAGGAACACTGAAGCTTTCTTT.

This clone was seen a handful of times. The V gene is TRBV28, the J gene TRBJ1-4; 8 positions match TRBD1. The V gene's germline CDR1 is MDHEN and CDR2 SYDVKM. V lost 5 bases to trimming and J lost 7 bases; unmatched junction nucleotides: 9. CDR3 length equals 15 residues. The CDR3 DNA reads TGTGCCAGCAGTATACCAACAGGGGGGCGTGAAAAACTGTTTTTT. Its protein product is CASSIPTGGREKLFF.

CDR3 nucleotides: TGCAGTGCCACAGGGTCAGATACGCAGTATTTT. Translating gives CSATGSDTQYF. This rearrangement joins TRBV20-1 to TRBJ2-3; perhaps TRBD1 as D (6 bases). CDR3 length: 11 residues. The V gene lost 6 bases and the J gene lost 4 bases, with 8 bases spanning the gap. Germline-derived CDR1 and CDR2 are DFQATT and SNEGSKA (reference sequence).

This clone was counted only a few times. The J gene is TRBJ2-5, the V gene TRBV9; D unclear. Germline values: CDR1 SGDLS, CDR2 YYNGEE. CDR3 length: 13 residues. V gave up 4 bases and J gave up 3 bases, with 10 bases separating them. Here the CDR3 DNA reads TGTGCCAGCAGCCTAACCGGTAAAGAGACCCAGTACTTC. Its translation: CASSLTGKETQYF.

The rearrangement uses TRBV7-9 and TRBJ1-2, with TRBD1 matching over 8 bases. Germline lookup yields CDR1 SEHNR and CDR2 FQNEAQ (reference sequence). The CDR3 is 16 residues long. J lost 2 bases, V lost 1 base, and 6 bases had no gene match. The chain's CDR3 is CASSLVSGGPNYGYTF. The CDR3 nucleotides read TGTGCCAGCAGCTTAGTCTCAGGGGGCCCCAACTATGGCTACACCTTC.

This rearrangement joins TRBV19 to TRBJ1-1; 11 bases fit TRBD1. After removal of 6 bases from V and 2 bases from J, the junction contained 8 bases not matched to a gene. CDR3 length equals 16 residues. The germline V gene encodes CDR1 LNHDA and CDR2 SQIVND (reference sequence). This CDR3 reads CASSRGQGAVNTEAFF. In DNA form, the CDR3 reads TGTGCCAGTAGCCGAGGACAGGGGGCAGTAAACACTGAAGCTTTCTTT. The complete variable domain, with remaining parts taken from reference TRBV19 and TRBJ1-1, reads DGGITQSPKYLFRKEGQNVTLSCEQNLNHDAMYWYRQDPGQGLRLIYYSQIVNDFQKGDIAEGYSVSREKKESFPLTVTSAQKNPTAFYLCASSRGQGAVNTEAFFGQGTRLTVV.

This clone came up a few times. The CDR3 loop is CSAGLAGLIEPQYF. DNA of the CDR3: TGCAGCGCCGGACTAGCGGGCCTAATCGAGCCGCAGTATTTT. The J gene is TRBJ2-3, the V gene TRBV29-1; 11 nucleotides agree with TRBD2. The ends lost 7 bases at V and 10 bases at J; junction bases unmatched: 13. This CDR3 comprises 14 residues. Germline assignment: CDR1 SQVTM and CDR2 ANQGSEA.

This clone was picked up many times. The chain links TRBV11-2 to TRBJ2-7; possibly TRBD2 for D (6 bases). CDR3 size: 17 residues. The V and J ends lost 1 base and 6 bases respectively, with 22 bases between them. Looked up from germline, CDR1 is SGHAT and CDR2 is FQNNGV. This chain's CDR3 is CASSLGFLGGNWGEQYF. The DNA for the CDR3 is TGTGCCAGCAGCTTAGGTTTTCTTGGAGGGAATTGGGGCGAGCAGTACTTC.

The chain uses TRBV7-3 and TRBJ2-3, with 7 bases identical to TRBD1. The junction had 0 bases not matched to a gene; V was cut back by 3 bases and J by 0 bases. The germline V gene has CDR1 SGHTA and CDR2 FQGTGA. This CDR3 is built from 14 residues. The CDR3 region has the DNA TGTGCCAGCAGCTTGGGACAGAGCACAGATACGCAGTATTTT. Residues: CASSLGQSTDTQYF. Full variable domain (rest looked up from reference TRBV7-3 and TRBJ2-3): GAGVSQTPSNKVTEKGKYVELRCDPISGHTALYWYRQSLGQGPEFLIYFQGTGAADDSGLPNDRFFAVRPEGSVSTLKIQRTERGDSAVYLCASSLGQSTDTQYFGPGTRLTVL.